These 24 T cell receptor beta chains were all obtained from the same sample, sequenced in a study of regulatory T cells in long-lasting Graves disease. HTBI primers from iRepertoire and Arm-PCR of CDR3 regions yielded the TCR beta libraries. Using its own MiXCR run on the multiplex PCR reads, TCRdb lists one record per CDR3 protein. The table lists fewer than 650,000 distinct CDR3 sequences, roughly a sixth of them singletons. Time point indicated: newly diagnosed GD, antithyroid drugs for less than 3 months. Following extraction of RNA from PBMCs, that RNA was used to make the TCR library. This same sample was also taken into another study, of T cells in Graves' hyperthyroidism and ophthalmopathy.

Material: peripheral blood mononuclear cells (PBMCs), obtained at new diagnosis, from a patient treated with antithyroid drugs. The receptors derive from a man in his late teens or twenties with Graves disease.

This clonotype was detected many times. This chain connects TRBV11-2 to TRBJ2-7; D gene unclear. The CDR3 length is 14 residues. V was trimmed by 5 bases and J by 7 bases, leaving 18 bases between them. Germline V gene data show CDR1 as SGHAT and CDR2 as FQNNGV. In DNA form, the CDR3 reads TGTGCCAGCAGCGGTACGCGCGCCCGGCGGGAGCAGTACTTC. Its protein is CASSGTRARREQYF.

This chain uses TRBV29-1 with TRBJ2-3; TRBD2 matches at 9 bases. Germline V gene data show CDR1 as SQVTM and CDR2 as ANQGSEA. The ends lost 2 bases at V and 0 bases at J; junction bases unmatched: 3. CDR3 length: 15 amino acids. CDR3 in amino acids: CSVESSGASTDTQYF. CDR3 coding DNA: TGCAGCGTTGAATCTAGCGGGGCTAGCACAGATACGCAGTATTTT.

This clonotype was detected a few times. The gene calls are TRBV6-9 and TRBJ1-1; D ambiguous. Trimming took off 3 bases at V and 4 bases at J, with 12 bases between the two ends. The CDR3 covers 14 residues. Germline V gene data show CDR1 as MNHGY and CDR2 as SVAAGI. CDR3 amino acids: CASSYRARPTEAFF. CDR3 nucleotides: TGTGCCAGCAGTTACCGAGCTCGGCCCACTGAAGCTTTCTTT.

The chain has TRBV24-1 and TRBJ2-1, with 9 positions matching TRBD1. The ends lost 4 bases at V and 3 bases at J; junction bases unmatched: 6. CDR1 and CDR2 from the germline V gene are KGHDR and SFDVKD. The CDR3 contains 16 residues. The CDR3 spells CATSDSGTGLYNEQFF. The DNA of the CDR3 is TGTGCCACCAGTGACTCTGGGACAGGGCTCTACAATGAGCAGTTCTTC.

Regarding this clonotype: Since a much larger clone is just one base distant, this may be a read error. This rearrangement joins TRBV18 to TRBJ2-5; 9 bases are shared with TRBD2. CDR3 length: 15 amino acids. V trimming: 0 bases; J trimming: 2 bases; junction bases outside the gene matches: 1. Germline V gene data show CDR1 as KGHSH and CDR2 as LQKENI. The CDR3 sequence is CASSPPSGGQETQYF. The CDR3 DNA is TGTGCCAGCTCACCACCTAGCGGGGGACAAGAGACCCAGTACTTC.

At least ten counts were recorded for this clonotype. This chain joins TRBV30 and TRBJ1-1; a possible D gene is TRBD1 (6 bases). The CDR3 is made up of 13 amino acids. Deletions cut 4 bases from V and 6 bases from J, with 15 bases between. CDR1 and CDR2 from the germline V gene are GTSNPN and SVGIG (reference sequence). The CDR3 reads CAWNLWGAAEAFF. DNA for the CDR3: TGTGCCTGGAACCTGTGGGGGGCCGCTGAAGCTTTCTTT.

This chain joins TRBV4-2 and TRBJ2-7; 8 bases match TRBD2. The CDR3 runs 17 residues. V was pared by 2 bases and J by 2 bases, with 11 bases of the junction left unmatched. Germline V gene data show CDR1 as LGHNA and CDR2 as YNFKEQ. The CDR3 region has the DNA TGTGCCAGCAGCCAAAATTCGCTAGGGCGGGGGGCCTACGAGCAGTACTTC. It yields the protein CASSQNSLGRGAYEQYF.

There are a few counts of this clonotype. This chain links TRBV28 with TRBJ2-1, with TRBD2 matching 7 bases. This CDR3 is built from 17 residues. V dropped 5 bases and J dropped 4; count of bases not matched to a gene: 14. The germline CDR1 and CDR2 sequences are MDHEN and SYDVKM. The CDR3 spells CASSRTLAGSWYNEQFF. The CDR3 nucleotides read TGTGCCAGCAGTAGGACCTTAGCGGGTTCATGGTACAATGAGCAGTTCTTC.

The chain couples TRBV12-3 or TRBV12-4 to TRBJ2-3, with unresolved D. V gave up 5 bases and J gave up 3 bases, with 6 bases separating them. The CDR3 contains 12 residues. CDR3 protein: CASSKRTDTQYF. The CDR3 DNA follows: TGTGCCAGCAGTAAGAGGACAGATACGCAGTATTTT.

Comments on this clonotype: Just one base apart from a much larger clone, this may be a read error. The chain recombines TRBV24-1 with TRBJ1-2; no definite D call. Germline loops: CDR1 KGHDR, CDR2 SFDVKD. The CDR3 totals 14 residues. CDR3 nucleotides: TGTGCCACCGGTGATTCTAGACAAGGCTATGGCTACACCTTC. It translates to CATGDSRQGYGYTF.

This clonotype was counted many times. This sequence joins TRBV20-1 and TRBJ2-1; possible D gene TRBD2, 6 bases. The CDR3 runs 12 residues. Trimming took 3 bases from V and 13 from J, leaving 16 bases between them. From germline, CDR1 is DFQATT and CDR2 SNEGSKA (reference sequence). CDR3: CSARSTGTGQFF. In DNA, the CDR3 is TGCAGTGCTAGGTCAACCGGGACTGGCCAGTTCTTC.

Comment on this clonotype: A read error may be the cause here, since a much bigger clone is one base away. The chain is built from TRBV12-3 or TRBV12-4 and TRBJ2-3; either TRBD1 or TRBD2 may fit D (5 bases each). The CDR3 covers 12 residues. V lost 5 bases and J 5 bases, leaving 8 bases between the germline ends. CDR3 sequence (DNA): TGTGCCAGCAGTGTTGGGGGAGATACGCAGTATTTT. Translating it yields CASSVGGDTQYF.

The J gene is TRBJ2-3, the V gene TRBV5-4; D is unresolved. Per the germline V gene, CDR1 is SGHNT and CDR2 is YYREEE (reference sequence). V lost 1 base and J 1 base, leaving 7 bases between the germline ends. This CDR3 spans 14 amino acids. This CDR3 reads CASSLTEGTDTQYF. The CDR3 DNA follows: TGTGCCAGCAGCTTGACCGAGGGCACAGATACGCAGTATTTT.

The chain uses TRBV28 and TRBJ2-7, with D unresolved. Trimming pared 1 base from V and 3 bases from J, leaving 4 bases between. This CDR3 is 12 amino acids long. Germline CDR1 MDHEN, CDR2 SYDVKM. The CDR3 region has the DNA TGTGCCAGCAGTTTATTCAACTACGAGCAGTACTTC. Its protein product is CASSLFNYEQYF.

This clonotype appeared many times. This chain joins TRBV7-9 and TRBJ2-1; D might be TRBD2 (6 bases). This CDR3 contains 15 residues. The V end was cut by 5 bases, the J end by 7 bases, with 18 bases between. Germline V gene data show CDR1 as SEHNR and CDR2 as FQNEAQ (reference sequence). The DNA for the CDR3 is TGTGCCAGCAGCCCCCCCGGGACTCGGAATAATGAGCAGTTCTTC. It codes for CASSPPGTRNNEQFF.

This clonotype showed up just a few times. The chain couples TRBV3-1 to TRBJ2-3, with D possibly matching TRBD2 (6 bases). Germline loops: CDR1 LGHDT, CDR2 YNNKEL (reference sequence). V was clipped by 1 base and J by 2 bases, with 13 bases between them. The CDR3 spans 16 residues. The CDR3 sequence is CASSQVPGASTDTQYF. CDR3 DNA: TGTGCCAGCAGCCAAGTACCGGGAGCTTCCACAGATACGCAGTATTTT.

The table lists this clonotype with many counts. V is TRBV5-1 and J is TRBJ2-3; TRBD2 agrees at 11 bases. V lost 4 bases to trimming and J lost 3 bases; unmatched junction nucleotides: 13. The CDR3 totals 18 residues. Germline V gene sequence: CDR1 SGHRS, CDR2 YFSETQ. The CDR3 spells CASSPGTSGPGRTDTQYF. In DNA form, the CDR3 reads TGCGCCAGCAGCCCCGGGACTAGCGGACCCGGGCGAACAGATACGCAGTATTTT.

This clonotype was seen more than once but under ten times. V and J are TRBV12-3 or TRBV12-4 and TRBJ2-7, with 7 bases that match TRBD2. The CDR3 runs 13 residues. The V and J ends lost 6 bases and 5 bases, in that order; junction bases with no gene match: 7. This CDR3 reads CASRGGVSHEQYF. The CDR3 nucleotides read TGTGCCAGCAGGGGGGGGGTTAGCCACGAGCAGTACTTC.

The table lists this clonotype with many counts. The genes are TRBV7-9 and TRBJ2-1, with unresolved D. The CDR3 runs 13 residues. In germline, CDR1 is SEHNR, CDR2 FQNEAQ (reference sequence). V lost 5 bases, J lost 2 bases, and 7 bases lay in between. The CDR3 coding sequence is TGTGCCAGCAGCCTCTACCCCTACAATGAGCAGTTCTTC. This sequence encodes CASSLYPYNEQFF.

V gene TRBV6-5 combines with J gene TRBJ1-2; D unclear. CDR3 length: 13 amino acids. Trimming took 4 bases from V and 3 from J, leaving 9 bases between them. Germline CDR1 reads MNHEY; CDR2 reads SVGAGI. CDR3 region: CASSWGVDYGYTF. CDR3 DNA sequence: TGTGCCAGCAGTTGGGGAGTCGACTATGGCTACACCTTC.

Only a few counts were recorded for this clonotype. The genes are TRBV6-5 and TRBJ2-7; no reliable D call. Germline loops: CDR1 MNHEY, CDR2 SVGAGI. Trimming left V 2 bases short and J 6 bases short, with 20 bases between. The CDR3 covers 16 residues. CDR3 sequence: CASSYGGQTLLSEQYF. CDR3 nucleotide sequence: TGTGCCAGCAGTTACGGTGGTCAAACCCTCTTGAGCGAGCAGTACTTC.

This sequence joins TRBV3-1 and TRBJ1-1; perhaps TRBD1 as D (5 bases). Deletions cut 1 base from V and 7 bases from J, with 16 bases between. The CDR3 totals 15 residues. Germline V gene sequence: CDR1 LGHDT, CDR2 YNNKEL (reference sequence). For the CDR3, the DNA is TGTGCCAGCAGCCAAGTCTCCCCCTATGGGGGTGAAGCTTTCTTT. Protein: CASSQVSPYGGEAFF.

This clonotype was counted a few times. CDR3: CASSSYRSASTDTQYF. As DNA, the CDR3 is TGTGCCAGTAGTAGTTACAGGTCTGCGAGCACAGATACGCAGTATTTT. The V call is TRBV19, the J call TRBJ2-3; D might be TRBD1 (5 bases). The CDR3 loop spans 16 amino acids. V lost 4 bases and J 0 bases, leaving 14 bases between the germline ends. Germline CDR1 and CDR2: LNHDA and SQIVND (reference sequence).

The table lists this clonotype with a count of one. V usage is TRBV6-2 or TRBV6-3 and J usage is TRBJ2-7; D unclear. There are 13 residues in the CDR3. Germline CDR1 reads MNHEY; CDR2 reads SVGEGT. The germline V and J ends were trimmed by 0 bases and 7 bases, with 10 bases remaining between them. Here the CDR3 reads CASSYSIMGEQYF. Written as DNA, the CDR3 is TGTGCCAGCAGTTACTCGATCATGGGTGAGCAGTACTTC.